This T cell receptor beta chain was documented in a study of vaccination and CD4 T cells after COVID-19. Across the study: Investigators drew the post-COVID samples a median around 93 days after diagnosis, with a range of 35 to 161. Overall study findings and caveats: Investigators enrolled relatively few convalescent patients and included no early post-infection timepoints.

Noted treatment: approximately 9-day PBMC culture with coronavirus spike peptide pools or control peptides (ViraFEST assay). Half the medium was replaced with fresh IL-2 medium on days 3 and 7. The Oncomine TCR Beta short-read assay sequenced DNA from cultured CD4+ T cells. TCRdb re-called the PCR reads with MiXCR, one entry per CDR3 protein. The data show about 26,000 distinct CDR3 sequences, about three fifths seen once. Points on this clonotype: What it binds is unknown.

The CDR3 sequence is 13 residues long. With 2 bases clipped from V and 7 bases from J, the junction kept 4 bases outside the gene matches. Per the germline V gene, CDR1 is MNHEY and CDR2 is SVGEGT. Sequenced input: CD4+ T cells from blood, cultured in vitro. J is TRBJ1-1 and V is TRBV6-2 or TRBV6-3; TRBD1 matches 7 bases. The sequence came from a human donor who had recovered from COVID-19. The CDR3 here is CASSYTPGGEAFF. The CDR3 DNA follows: TGTGCCAGCAGTTACACTCCAGGGGGTGAAGCTTTCTTT.